A single sample gave rise to the 29 T cell receptor beta chains below, sequenced in a study of human T cells and chemical hapten exposure (dated by TCRdb to about 2021). To prepare the library, RACE was applied. TCRdb records NextSeq 500 as the sequencer. The public sequencing data were trimmed at Q25 with fastp and processed into clonotypes with MiXCR by TCRdb, which kept only in-frame beta chains. Rows matching on CDR3 protein sequence are summarized as one entry with the most common DNA and genes. The sample table records nearly 350,000 distinct CDR3 sequences; around 7% of these occur just once. The top ten hold 7% to 10% of the sample. Taken with the paper, the label for time point translates to: patch test 1, 2 weeks after DPC sensitization. The treatment or condition tag for this specimen amounts to: therapeutic diphenylcyclopropenone sensitization with weekly scalp DPC. Sequenced material: whole blood, taken in connection with sensitization to the hapten diphenylcyclopropenone (DPC). Receptors originate from a young woman with alopecia areata. Some clones in this sample may be carry-over from other donors' samples.

This clonotype has only a few counts. The chain employs TRBV7-3 and TRBJ2-2; D is perhaps TRBD2 (6 bases). Trimming left V 5 bases short and J 2 bases short, with 15 bases between. The CDR3 is 16 amino acids. From germline, CDR1 is SGHTA and CDR2 FQGTGA. The CDR3, as DNA: TGTGCCAGCAGCCCGTCGGGAGCCCAAAACACCGGGGAGCTGTTTTTT. Translated, it gives CASSPSGAQNTGELFF.

This clonotype was seen only a few times. The CDR3 DNA follows: TGTGCCAGTTCCCGAGAGGGTGCGGCTGGAAACACCATATATTTT. This encodes CASSREGAAGNTIYF. This sequence joins TRBV7-3 and TRBJ1-3; D gene ambiguous. V was trimmed by 9 bases and J by 2 bases, leaving 17 bases between them. In germline, CDR1 is SGHTA, CDR2 FQGTGA. The CDR3 spans 15 residues.

There are a few counts of this clonotype. The genes are TRBV6-2 or TRBV6-3 and TRBJ2-3; 13 positions agree with TRBD2. The germline V gene encodes CDR1 MNHEY and CDR2 SVGEGT. Trimming took 6 bases from V and 9 from J; bases not matched to a gene: 9. There are 15 residues in the CDR3. CDR3: CASRKSTSGGPTQYF. In DNA, the CDR3 is TGTGCCAGCAGGAAATCGACTAGCGGGGGGCCAACGCAGTATTTT.

This clonotype was detected only a few times. The chain employs TRBV4-3 and TRBJ1-6; 10 nucleotides align to TRBD1. Germline V gene data show CDR1 as LGHNA and CDR2 as YSLEER. V gave up 0 bases and J gave up 9 bases; unmatched junction bases: 14. The CDR3 totals 19 residues. Written as DNA, the CDR3 is TGCGCCAGCAGCCAAGATCAGGGACAGGGGAGCTCCGTCCTTTCACCCCTCCACTTT. It specifies CASSQDQGQGSSVLSPLHF.

This rearrangement joins TRBV5-5 to TRBJ2-1; 9 nucleotides line up with TRBD1. Germline CDR1 and CDR2: SGHKS and YYEKEE (reference sequence). The CDR3 totals 14 residues. Trimming cost V 4 bases and J 7 bases; bases outside gene matches: 6. The CDR3 coding sequence is TGTGCCAGCAGCCCAGGACAGGGGATGAATGAGCAGTTCTTC. Its protein product is CASSPGQGMNEQFF. Variable domain in full (rest from reference TRBV5-5 and TRBJ2-1): DAGVTQSPTHLIKTRGQQVTLRCSPISGHKSVSWYQQVLGQGPQFIFQYYEKEERGRGNFPDRFSARQFPNYSSELNVNALLLGDSALYLCASSPGQGMNEQFFGPGTRLTVL.

This clonotype was detected ten times or more. This rearrangement joins TRBV7-2 to TRBJ2-6, with 8 bases that match TRBD1. Germline trimming cut 4 bases from V and 0 bases from J; bases unmatched to any gene: 11. In germline, CDR1 is SGHTA, CDR2 FQGNSA. CDR3 size: 19 residues. The CDR3 sequence: CASSYFPGQVFSGANVLTF. As DNA, the CDR3 is TGTGCCAGCAGCTACTTTCCGGGACAGGTTTTCTCTGGGGCCAACGTCCTGACTTTC. Looking up the rest from reference TRBV7-2 and TRBJ2-6 gives the full variable domain: GAGVSQSPSNKVTEKGKDVELRCDPISGHTALYWYRQSLGQGLEFLIYFQGNSAPDKSGLPSDRFSAERTGGSVSTLTIQRTQQEDSAVYLCASSYFPGQVFSGANVLTFGAGSRLTVL.

The chain couples TRBV9 to TRBJ2-5, with 11 bases identical to TRBD2. Unmatched junction bases numbered 4, after V lost 4 bases and J lost 5 bases. CDR1 is SGDLS, CDR2 YYNGEE, per germline. The CDR3 spans 14 residues. The CDR3 loop is CASSIRTSGETQYF. In nucleotides, the CDR3 is TGTGCCAGCAGCATTCGGACTAGCGGGGAGACCCAGTACTTC.

This clonotype has a count of ten or more. The chain couples TRBV5-6 to TRBJ2-4, with D possibly matching TRBD1 (5 bases). Trimming removed 1 base from V and 10 bases from J, with 9 bases in between. The CDR3 length is 12 residues. The V gene's germline CDR1 is SGHDT and CDR2 YYEEEE. Written as DNA, the CDR3 is TGTGCCAGCAGCTTGTCAGGGCGAATTCAGTACTTC. It translates to CASSLSGRIQYF.

This clonotype has just a few counts. This chain connects TRBV6-2 or TRBV6-3 to TRBJ2-2, with 8 positions matching TRBD2. Germline CDR1 and CDR2: MNHEY and SVGEGT. The CDR3 contains 14 residues. After removal of 6 bases from V and 4 bases from J, the junction contained 4 bases not matched to a gene. CDR3 nucleotides: TGTGCCAGCAGGAGCGGGGGAGGCACCGGGGAGCTGTTTTTT. This translates into CASRSGGGTGELFF.

This clonotype has at least ten counts. The chain joins TRBV6-1 to TRBJ1-2, with 8 bases matching TRBD1. The CDR3 is 14 amino acids. Germline trimming cut 2 bases from V and 1 base from J; bases unmatched to any gene: 0. The germline CDR1 and CDR2 sequences are MNHNS and SASEGT. The CDR3 is CASSETGGNYGYTF. The DNA for the CDR3 is TGTGCCAGCAGTGAAACAGGGGGTAACTATGGCTACACCTTC.

This clonotype was observed a few times. The chain employs TRBV7-8 and TRBJ2-7; D gene uncertain. The ends were cut back, 5 bases at V and 5 bases at J, with 16 bases in the middle. This CDR3 comprises 14 residues. CDR1 and CDR2 from the germline V gene are SGHVS and FQNEAQ. Written as DNA, the CDR3 is TGTGCCAGCAGCCCCGGTCGTCCGCCGGACGAGCAGTACTTC. It codes for CASSPGRPPDEQYF.

J is TRBJ1-1 and V is TRBV9, with TRBD1 as a possible D gene (6 bases). CDR3 length equals 13 residues. Deletions cut 3 bases from V and 6 bases from J, with 12 bases between. The germline CDR1 and CDR2 sequences are SGDLS and YYNGEE. CDR3 sequence reads: CASSAGTISEAFF. CDR3 DNA: TGTGCCAGCAGCGCCGGGACAATTTCTGAAGCTTTCTTT. The full variable domain, with the rest looked up from reference TRBV9 and TRBJ1-1, is DSGVTQTPKHLITATGQRVTLRCSPRSGDLSVYWYQQSLDQGLQFLIQYYNGEERAKGNILERFSAQQFPDLHSELNLSSLELGDSALYFCASSAGTISEAFFGQGTRLTVV.

This clonotype was observed many times. The chain links TRBV28 to TRBJ2-3, with 8 bases lining up with TRBD1. With V trimmed by 10 bases and J by 0 bases, 3 bases remained unmatched. The length of the CDR3 is 13 residues. Germline CDR1 and CDR2: MDHEN and SYDVKM. CDR3 DNA sequence: TGTGCCATCCGGGACAGGAGCACAGATACGCAGTATTTT. This translates into CAIRDRSTDTQYF. Variable domain in full (rest from reference TRBV28 and TRBJ2-3): DVKVTQSSRYLVKRTGEKVFLECVQDMDHENMFWYRQDPGLGLRLIYFSYDVKMKEKGDIPEGYSVSREKKERFSLILESASTNQTSMYLCAIRDRSTDTQYFGPGTRLTVL.

This clonotype was observed a handful of times. The J gene is TRBJ2-1, the V gene TRBV6-5, with 10 bases aligning to TRBD2. With 2 bases clipped from V and 4 bases from J, the junction kept 8 bases outside the gene matches. There are 17 residues in the CDR3. Germline-derived CDR1 and CDR2 are MNHEY and SVGAGI. The CDR3 nucleotides are TGTGCCAGCAGTTACCAAGAGATAGCGGGGGGATACAATGAGCAGTTCTTC. Protein product: CASSYQEIAGGYNEQFF.

This sequence joins TRBV6-6 and TRBJ1-1; D is uncertain. Trimming cost V 4 bases and J 6 bases, with 9 bases left between them. CDR3 length equals 12 residues. Germline V gene data show CDR1 as MNHNY and CDR2 as SVGAGI (reference sequence). In nucleotides, the CDR3 is TGTGCCAGCAGTTTATCCTGGCCTGAAGCTTTCTTT. It specifies CASSLSWPEAFF.

This clonotype was found a few times. The chain links TRBV6-5 to TRBJ1-6; 10 positions agree with TRBD1. CDR1 and CDR2 (germline): MNHEY, SVGAGI. This CDR3 is 18 amino acids long. V was pared by 1 base and J by 8 bases, with 11 bases of the junction left unmatched. The CDR3 region has the DNA TGTGCCAGCAGTTACTACAGACCGGGACAGGGGAAGGATTCACCCCTCCACTTT. Encoded protein: CASSYYRPGQGKDSPLHF.

This clonotype was found a few times. This chain joins TRBV5-1 and TRBJ1-4, with D possibly being TRBD1 (5 bases). Germline V gene sequence: CDR1 SGHRS, CDR2 YFSETQ. Trimming left V 7 bases short and J 7 bases short, with 20 bases between. CDR3 length equals 15 residues. The CDR3 nucleotides read TGCGCCAGCTCCATCGGAACAGGTTTCGGTGAAAAACTGTTTTTT. Protein sequence: CASSIGTGFGEKLFF. Full variable domain (rest looked up from reference TRBV5-1 and TRBJ1-4): KAGVTQTPRYLIKTRGQQVTLSCSPISGHRSVSWYQQTPGQGLQFLFEYFSETQRNKGNFPGRFSGRQFSNSRSEMNVSTLELGDSALYLCASSIGTGFGEKLFFGSGTQLSVL.

In this sample, this clonotype turned up a few times. The chain couples TRBV28 to TRBJ1-4, with 9 bases aligning to TRBD1. The CDR3 length is 15 residues. V was pared by 5 bases and J by 7 bases, with 8 bases of the junction left unmatched. Germline V gene data show CDR1 as MDHEN and CDR2 as SYDVKM. CDR3: CASSDYRGPVEKLFF. The CDR3 region has the DNA TGTGCCAGCAGTGATTACAGGGGGCCTGTTGAAAAACTGTTTTTT. Full variable domain (rest looked up from reference TRBV28 and TRBJ1-4): DVKVTQSSRYLVKRTGEKVFLECVQDMDHENMFWYRQDPGLGLRLIYFSYDVKMKEKGDIPEGYSVSREKKERFSLILESASTNQTSMYLCASSDYRGPVEKLFFGSGTQLSVL.

This clonotype was detected only a few times. The chain employs TRBV29-1 and TRBJ1-6; the D is unclear. The CDR3 is 14 residues long. V lost 7 bases and J lost 7, with 17 bases in between. The germline CDR1 and CDR2 sequences are SQVTM and ANQGSEA. The CDR3 DNA follows: TGCAGCGCGTCGGAGGGCACGGTCAATTCACCCCTCCACTTT. Translated: CSASEGTVNSPLHF. Full variable domain (rest looked up from reference TRBV29-1 and TRBJ1-6): SAVISQKPSRDICQRGTSLTIQCQVDSQVTMMFWYRQQPGQSLTLIATANQGSEATYESGFVIDKFPISRPNLTFSTLTVSNMSPEDSSIYLCSASEGTVNSPLHFGNGTRLTVT.

The chain combines TRBV12-3 or TRBV12-4 with TRBJ2-5, with 7 bases aligning to TRBD2. V was pared by 1 base and J by 3 bases, with 8 bases of the junction left unmatched. The CDR3 spans 16 residues. CDR3 DNA: TGTGCCAGCAGTTTAGGTTCCGGGGGAGGGGAAGAGACCCAGTACTTC. This codes for CASSLGSGGGEETQYF.

This clonotype was observed at least ten times. The V call is TRBV7-2, the J call TRBJ2-7, with D perhaps TRBD2 (5 bases). With 3 bases removed from V and 5 bases from J, the gap between germline ends came to 8 bases. The CDR3 spans 12 residues. Germline-derived CDR1 and CDR2 are SGHTA and FQGNSA. This CDR3 is CASSFAGDEQYF. CDR3 in DNA: TGTGCCAGCAGCTTCGCCGGGGACGAGCAGTACTTC.

This clonotype was detected a few times. The rearrangement uses TRBV5-6 and TRBJ2-3; D not certain. This CDR3 is built from 14 residues. Deletions cut 2 bases from V and 2 bases from J, with 9 bases between. Looked up from germline, CDR1 is SGHDT and CDR2 is YYEEEE. CDR3 DNA sequence: TGTGCCAGCAGCTTCGGTCGTTCCACAGATACGCAGTATTTT. Its protein is CASSFGRSTDTQYF. Filled out from reference TRBV5-6 and TRBJ2-3, the complete variable domain reads DAGVTQSPTHLIKTRGQQVTLRCSPKSGHDTVSWYQQALGQGPQFIFQYYEEEERQRGNFPDRFSGHQFPNYSSELNVNALLLGDSALYLCASSFGRSTDTQYFGPGTRLTVL.

This clonotype was counted only a few times. J is TRBJ1-2 and V is TRBV9, with D possibly matching TRBD1 (6 bases). This CDR3 comprises 15 residues. CDR1 is SGDLS and CDR2 is YYNGEE in the germline V gene. V dropped 0 bases and J dropped 6 bases, with 15 bases sitting between them. CDR3 bases: TGTGCCAGCAGCGTAGGAGTGGCAGGGGAGGATGGCTACACCTTC. Translation gives CASSVGVAGEDGYTF.

This clonotype was seen once. The chain carries TRBV6-5 and TRBJ2-3; TRBD1 might be the D (6 bases). The V end lost 2 bases, the J end lost 0 bases, and 12 bases lay between the germline ends. This CDR3 is built from 16 residues. The germline V gene has CDR1 MNHEY and CDR2 SVGAGI. Written as DNA, the CDR3 is TGTGCCAGCAGTTACAGTCACAGGGAAAGCACAGATACGCAGTATTTT. Translating gives CASSYSHRESTDTQYF.

The sample holds many counts of this clonotype. The rearrangement joins TRBV7-6 to TRBJ1-1; 9 positions match TRBD1. Trimming removed 1 base from V and 0 bases from J; junction bases left unmatched: 6. This CDR3 spans 17 amino acids. Germline assignment: CDR1 SGHVS and CDR2 FNYEAQ. CDR3 sequence: CASSLVGQGLMNTEAFF. In DNA, the CDR3 is TGTGCCAGCAGCTTAGTGGGACAGGGCCTCATGAACACTGAAGCTTTCTTT.

This clonotype was counted at least ten times. The gene calls are TRBV12-3 or TRBV12-4 and TRBJ1-5; TRBD1 is a possible D gene (6 bases). Trimming took 6 bases from V and 6 from J, leaving 15 bases between them. The CDR3 is 14 residues long. CDR3 protein: CASRLQGGGQPQHF. CDR3 in DNA: TGTGCCAGCAGATTACAGGGTGGGGGTCAGCCCCAGCATTTT.

Many counts were recorded for this clonotype. The V gene is TRBV5-5, the J gene TRBJ2-5; 13 bases fit TRBD2. The germline CDR1 and CDR2 sequences are SGHKS and YYEKEE (reference sequence). CDR3 length equals 18 residues. The J segment lost 2 bases and the V segment lost 1 base, leaving 8 bases of the junction unmatched. CDR3 in DNA: TGTGCCAGCAGCTTGTTTTTTGGACTAGCGGGGGCTCAAGAGACCCAGTACTTC. Protein sequence: CASSLFFGLAGAQETQYF. Full variable domain (remainder filled in from reference TRBV5-5 and TRBJ2-5): DAGVTQSPTHLIKTRGQQVTLRCSPISGHKSVSWYQQVLGQGPQFIFQYYEKEERGRGNFPDRFSARQFPNYSSELNVNALLLGDSALYLCASSLFFGLAGAQETQYFGPGTRLLVL.

This clonotype was seen a few times. This chain uses TRBV18 with TRBJ1-4; no reliable D call. Germline values: CDR1 KGHSH, CDR2 LQKENI. Trimming cost V 3 bases and J 0 bases, with 14 bases left between them. The CDR3 has 17 residues. The CDR3 loop reads CASSPNGIGATNEKLFF. CDR3 DNA: TGTGCCAGCTCACCCAACGGTATCGGAGCAACTAATGAAAAACTGTTTTTT. The full variable domain, with the rest looked up from reference TRBV18 and TRBJ1-4, is NAGVMQNPRHLVRRRGQEARLRCSPMKGHSHVYWYRQLPEEGLKFMVYLQKENIIDESGMPKERFSAEFPKEGPSILRIQQVVRGDSAAYFCASSPNGIGATNEKLFFGSGTQLSVL.

This clonotype appeared a few times. V gene TRBV5-1 combines with J gene TRBJ2-3; 11 nucleotides match TRBD1. CDR3 length equals 16 residues. Germline CDR1 is SGHRS and CDR2 is YFSETQ. Losses at the gene ends were 4 bases for V and 4 bases for J; bases not matched to a gene: 8. CDR3 sequence: CASSRDGTGGSDTQYF. The CDR3 DNA reads TGCGCCAGCAGCCGGGACGGGACAGGGGGTTCAGATACGCAGTATTTT.